This T cell receptor beta chain was identified during a study of long-term antiretroviral therapy in people with HIV. Study-wide findings and caveats: ART was followed by higher diversity that remained below transplant donor controls. Repertoire dominance by clones expanded before ART was seen at all time points.

Researchers ran immunoSEQ v3.0 at survey level. Sequencing efforts were directed toward roughly 40,000-50,000 T-cell genomes per sample. Here immunoSEQ multiplex PCR was the method, and the copy in TCRdb shows in-frame clones only, minus some. This sample carries around 7,000 clones, about 70% of them seen once, and the ten largest clones take roughly 15%. Details on this clone: The antigen is undetermined.

The CDR3 has 15 residues. Germline CDR1 reads SGHVS; CDR2 reads FQNEAQ. The ends were cut back, 1 base at V and 3 bases at J, with 10 bases in the middle. One or more pre-ART and two or more post-ART PBMC samples were available from each donor. The sequence was collected from a man in his forties with HIV. This specimen consisted of unsorted PBMCs, obtained 0.9 years before starting antiretroviral therapy. V is TRBV7-8 and J is TRBJ2-1; D is possibly TRBD1 (5 bases). CDR3 residues: CASSLDGADYNEQFF. CDR3 sequence (DNA): TGTGCCAGCAGCTTAGATGGGGCAGACTACAATGAGCAGTTCTTC. Complete variable domain (other parts from reference TRBV7-8 and TRBJ2-1): GAGVSQSPRYKVAKRGQDVALRCDPISGHVSLFWYQQALGQGPEFLTYFQNEAQLDKSGLPSDRFFAERPEGSVSTLKIQRTQQEDSAVYLCASSLDGADYNEQFFGPGTRLTVL.